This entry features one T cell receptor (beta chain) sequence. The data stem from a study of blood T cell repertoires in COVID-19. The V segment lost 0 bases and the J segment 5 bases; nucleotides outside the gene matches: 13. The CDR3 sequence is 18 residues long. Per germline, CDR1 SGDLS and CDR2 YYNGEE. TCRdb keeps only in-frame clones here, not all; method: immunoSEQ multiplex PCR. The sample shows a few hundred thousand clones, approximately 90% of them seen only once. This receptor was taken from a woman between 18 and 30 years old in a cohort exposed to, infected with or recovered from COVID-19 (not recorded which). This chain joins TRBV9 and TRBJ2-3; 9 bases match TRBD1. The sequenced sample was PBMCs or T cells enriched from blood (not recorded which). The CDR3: CASSVAPTPGQGQDTQYF. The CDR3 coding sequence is TGTGCCAGCAGCGTAGCCCCCACGCCGGGACAGGGACAAGATACGCAGTATTTT.